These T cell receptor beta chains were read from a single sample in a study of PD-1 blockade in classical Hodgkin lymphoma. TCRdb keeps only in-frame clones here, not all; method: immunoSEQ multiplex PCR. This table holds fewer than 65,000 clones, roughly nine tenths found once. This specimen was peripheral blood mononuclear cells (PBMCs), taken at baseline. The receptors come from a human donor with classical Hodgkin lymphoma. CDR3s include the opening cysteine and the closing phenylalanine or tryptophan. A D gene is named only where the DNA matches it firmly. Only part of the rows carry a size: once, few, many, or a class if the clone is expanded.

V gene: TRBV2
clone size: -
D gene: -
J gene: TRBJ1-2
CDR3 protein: CASSEDRFYGYTF
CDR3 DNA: TGTGCCAGCAGTGAAGACAGGTTCTATGGCTACACCTTC

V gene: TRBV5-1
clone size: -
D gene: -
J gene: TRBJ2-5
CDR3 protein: CASSFGQLQETQYF
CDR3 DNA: TGCGCCAGCAGCTTTGGGCAGCTCCAAGAGACCCAGTACTTC

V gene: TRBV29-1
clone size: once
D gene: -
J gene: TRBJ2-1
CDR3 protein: CSAVLASYNEQFF
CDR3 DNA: TGCAGCGCCGTACTAGCTTCCTACAATGAGCAGTTCTTC

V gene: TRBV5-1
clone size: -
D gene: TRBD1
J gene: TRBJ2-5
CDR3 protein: CASSLMTGGEETQYF
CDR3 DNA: TGCGCCAGCAGCTTAATGACAGGGGGCGAAGAGACCCAGTACTTC

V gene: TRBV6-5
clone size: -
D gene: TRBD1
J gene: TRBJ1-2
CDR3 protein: CASGWTGDGYTF
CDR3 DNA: TGTGCCAGCGGGTGGACAGGAGATGGCTACACCTTC

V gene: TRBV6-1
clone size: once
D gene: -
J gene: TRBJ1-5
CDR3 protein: CASSLEEGQPQHF
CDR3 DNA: TGTGCCAGCAGTCTGGAGGAGGGTCAGCCCCAGCATTTT

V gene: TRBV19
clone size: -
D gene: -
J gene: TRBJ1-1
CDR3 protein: CASVPVVSMNTEAFF
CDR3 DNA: TGTGCCAGCGTCCCCGTCGTGTCCATGAACACTGAAGCTTTCTTT

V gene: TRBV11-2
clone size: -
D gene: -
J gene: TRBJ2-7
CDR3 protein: CASSLALMHEQYF
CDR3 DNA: TGTGCCAGCAGCTTAGCTTTGATGCACGAGCAGTACTTC

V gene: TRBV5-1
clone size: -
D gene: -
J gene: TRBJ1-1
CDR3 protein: CASSWAGDVTEAFF
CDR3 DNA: TGCGCCAGCAGTTGGGCAGGGGACGTCACTGAAGCTTTCTTT

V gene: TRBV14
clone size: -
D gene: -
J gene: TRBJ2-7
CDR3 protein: CASSQGAGVHEQYF
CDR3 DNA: TGTGCCAGCAGCCAAGGTGCAGGGGTGCACGAGCAGTACTTC

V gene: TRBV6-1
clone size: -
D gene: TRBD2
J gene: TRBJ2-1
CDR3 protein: CASSTGGISNEQFF
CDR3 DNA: TGTGCCAGCAGTACGGGGGGGATATCCAATGAGCAGTTCTTC

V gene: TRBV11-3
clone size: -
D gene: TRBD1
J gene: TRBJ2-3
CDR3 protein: CASSLGQGTDTQYF
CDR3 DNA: TGTGCCAGCAGCCTGGGACAGGGGACAGATACGCAGTATTTT

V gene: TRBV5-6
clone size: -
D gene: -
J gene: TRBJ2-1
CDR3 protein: CASSFLGFNEQFF
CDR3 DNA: TGTGCCAGCAGCTTTTTAGGGTTCAATGAGCAGTTCTTC

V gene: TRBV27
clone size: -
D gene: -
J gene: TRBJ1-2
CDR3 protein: CASSPVGGSYYGYTF
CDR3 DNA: TGTGCCAGCAGTCCTGTAGGGGGATCCTACTATGGCTACACCTTC

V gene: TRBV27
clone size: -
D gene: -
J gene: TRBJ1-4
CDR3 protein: CASSSDSVSTNEKLFF
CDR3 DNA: TGTGCCAGCAGTTCGGACAGCGTTTCAACTAATGAAAAACTGTTTTTT

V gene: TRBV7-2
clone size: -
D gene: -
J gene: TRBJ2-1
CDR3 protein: CASSYQGGGSRDEQFF
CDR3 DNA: TGTGCCAGCAGCTACCAGGGCGGGGGCTCTAGGGATGAGCAGTTCTTC

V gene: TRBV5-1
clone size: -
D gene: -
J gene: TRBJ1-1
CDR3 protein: CASSSSQGLENTEAFF
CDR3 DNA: TGCGCCAGCAGCTCCTCACAGGGACTGGAGAACACTGAAGCTTTCTTT

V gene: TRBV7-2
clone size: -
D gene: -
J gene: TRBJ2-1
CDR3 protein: CASSGTVSSYNEQFF
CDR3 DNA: TGTGCCAGCAGCGGGACCGTTAGCTCCTACAATGAGCAGTTCTTC

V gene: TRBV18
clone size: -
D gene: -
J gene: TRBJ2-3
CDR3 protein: CASSPDGLAPDTQYF
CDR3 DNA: TGTGCCAGCTCACCCGACGGGCTAGCCCCAGATACGCAGTATTTT

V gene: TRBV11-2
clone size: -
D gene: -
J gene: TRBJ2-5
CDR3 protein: CASSNGNQETQYF
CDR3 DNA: TGTGCCAGCAGCAACGGGAACCAAGAGACCCAGTACTTC

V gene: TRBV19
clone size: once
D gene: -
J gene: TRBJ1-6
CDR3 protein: CASKSLSSYNSPLHF
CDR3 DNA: TGTGCCAGTAAATCTTTGAGCTCCTATAATTCACCCCTCCACTTT

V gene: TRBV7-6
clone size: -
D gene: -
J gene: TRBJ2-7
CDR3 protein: CASSEIQPYEQYF
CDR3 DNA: TGTGCCAGCAGCGAGATACAACCCTACGAGCAGTACTTC

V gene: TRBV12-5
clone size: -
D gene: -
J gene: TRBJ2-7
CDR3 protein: CASGFGVPSDEQYF
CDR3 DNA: TGTGCTAGTGGTTTCGGGGTTCCCTCCGACGAGCAGTACTTC

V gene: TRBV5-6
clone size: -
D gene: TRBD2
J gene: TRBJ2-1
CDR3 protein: CASTRTSGGPNEQFF
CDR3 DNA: TGTGCCAGCACGAGGACTAGCGGGGGGCCGAATGAGCAGTTCTTC

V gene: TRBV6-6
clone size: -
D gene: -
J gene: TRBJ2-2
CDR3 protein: CASRGPRVSNTGELFF
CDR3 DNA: TGTGCCAGCAGGGGACCGAGGGTCTCGAACACCGGGGAGCTGTTTTTT

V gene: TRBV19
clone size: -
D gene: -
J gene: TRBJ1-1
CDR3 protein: CASTGFTEAFF
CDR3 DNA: TGTGCCAGTACAGGATTCACTGAAGCTTTCTTT

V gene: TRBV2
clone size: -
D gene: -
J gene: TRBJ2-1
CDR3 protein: CASTTVPYNEQFF
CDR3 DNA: TGTGCCAGCACCACCGTACCCTATAATGAGCAGTTCTTC

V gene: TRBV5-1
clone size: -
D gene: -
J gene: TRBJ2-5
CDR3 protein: CASSAVSDQETQYF
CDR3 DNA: TGCGCCAGCAGTGCGGTCAGTGACCAAGAGACCCAGTACTTC

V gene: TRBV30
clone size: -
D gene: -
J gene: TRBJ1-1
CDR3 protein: CAWRVDGVFF
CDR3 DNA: TGTGCCTGGAGGGTGGACGGGGTTTTCTTT

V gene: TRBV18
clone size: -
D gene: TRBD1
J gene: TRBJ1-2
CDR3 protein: CASSPTSTGGDYGYTF
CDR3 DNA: TGTGCCAGCTCACCTACTTCGACAGGGGGCGACTATGGCTACACCTTC

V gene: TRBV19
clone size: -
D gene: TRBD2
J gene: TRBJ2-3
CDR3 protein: CASRPTSGPTDTQYF
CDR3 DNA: TGTGCCAGTAGACCAACTAGCGGTCCCACAGATACGCAGTATTTT

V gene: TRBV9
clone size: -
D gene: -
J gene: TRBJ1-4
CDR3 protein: CASSVPPTGGRKEKLFF
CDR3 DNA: TGTGCCAGCAGCGTACCCCCCACGGGGGGTAGAAAGGAAAAACTGTTTTTT

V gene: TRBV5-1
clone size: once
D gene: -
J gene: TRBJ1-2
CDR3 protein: CASSLDPGRPDGYTF
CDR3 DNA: TGCGCCAGCAGCCTGGACCCGGGACGACCGGATGGCTACACCTTC